The rows below give T cell receptor beta chains drawn from one sample of a study of radiotherapy plus CTLA-4 blockade in lung cancer. TCRdb's copy holds only in-frame clones and misses some; the assay was immunoSEQ multiplex PCR. Of tens of thousands of clones listed, 70% to 90% are singletons. Specimen: peripheral blood, collected from a patient treated with radiotherapy plus ipilimumab. The receptors were sampled from a human donor with non-small cell lung cancer who had a partial response to radiotherapy plus ipilimumab. CDR3s include the opening cysteine and the closing phenylalanine or tryptophan. A D gene is named only where the DNA matches it firmly. Not every row has a clone size; where given, it reads once, few, many or a size class.

d_gene: TRBD2; j_gene: TRBJ2-3; abundance: -; v_gene: TRBV5-1; CDR3aa: CASSLVGAGVRSHRTDTQYF; CDR3nt: TGCGCCAGCAGCTTAGTAGGAGCGGGAGTTAGATCGCACCGTACAGATACGCAGTATTTT
d_gene: TRBD1; j_gene: TRBJ2-7; abundance: -; v_gene: TRBV5-1; CDR3aa: CASSLEAGGPYEQYF; CDR3nt: TGCGCCAGCAGCTTGGAAGCAGGGGGACCTTACGAGCAGTACTTC
d_gene: TRBD1; j_gene: TRBJ1-2; abundance: once; v_gene: TRBV6-5; CDR3aa: CASSIQGDGYTF; CDR3nt: TGTGCCAGCAGTATACAGGGGGATGGCTACACCTTC
d_gene: -; j_gene: TRBJ2-1; abundance: -; v_gene: TRBV7-7; CDR3aa: CASSLHRVGVYNEQFF; CDR3nt: TGTGCTAGCAGCCTACACAGGGTTGGGGTTTACAATGAGCAGTTCTTC
d_gene: -; j_gene: TRBJ1-2; abundance: once; v_gene: TRBV30; CDR3aa: CAWSGANYGYTF; CDR3nt: TGTGCCTGGAGTGGGGCCAACTATGGCTACACCTTC
d_gene: -; j_gene: TRBJ2-5; abundance: once; v_gene: TRBV15; CDR3aa: CATTYRVGARETQYF; CDR3nt: TGTGCCACCACGTACAGGGTCGGTGCACGAGAGACCCAGTACTTC
d_gene: TRBD1; j_gene: TRBJ2-1; abundance: -; v_gene: TRBV7-9; CDR3aa: CASSLAGDRGTYNEQFF; CDR3nt: TGTGCCAGCAGCTTAGCAGGAGACAGGGGGACCTACAATGAGCAGTTCTTC
d_gene: -; j_gene: TRBJ2-1; abundance: -; v_gene: TRBV5-1; CDR3aa: CASSQDYNEQFF; CDR3nt: TGCGCCAGCAGCCAGGACTACAATGAGCAGTTCTTC
d_gene: -; j_gene: TRBJ2-3; abundance: -; v_gene: TRBV15; CDR3aa: CATSRESAKRMDTQYF; CDR3nt: TGTGCCACCAGCAGAGAGTCGGCGAAGCGGATGGATACGCAGTATTTT
d_gene: TRBD1; j_gene: TRBJ1-1; abundance: -; v_gene: TRBV18; CDR3aa: CASSPQGTGEAFF; CDR3nt: TGTGCCAGCTCACCCCAAGGGACAGGTGAAGCTTTCTTT